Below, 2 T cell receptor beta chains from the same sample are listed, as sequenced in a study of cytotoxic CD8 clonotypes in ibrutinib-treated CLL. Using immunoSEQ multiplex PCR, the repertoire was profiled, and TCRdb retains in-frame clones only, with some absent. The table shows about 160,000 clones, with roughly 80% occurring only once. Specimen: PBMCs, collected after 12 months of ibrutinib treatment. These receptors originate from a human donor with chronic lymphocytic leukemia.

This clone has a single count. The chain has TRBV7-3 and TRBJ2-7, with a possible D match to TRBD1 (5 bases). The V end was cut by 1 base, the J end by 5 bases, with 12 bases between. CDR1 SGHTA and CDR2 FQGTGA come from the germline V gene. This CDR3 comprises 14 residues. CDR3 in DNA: TGTGCCAGCAGCTTAATAGGGGCTGGCGACGAGCAGTACTTC. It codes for CASSLIGAGDEQYF.

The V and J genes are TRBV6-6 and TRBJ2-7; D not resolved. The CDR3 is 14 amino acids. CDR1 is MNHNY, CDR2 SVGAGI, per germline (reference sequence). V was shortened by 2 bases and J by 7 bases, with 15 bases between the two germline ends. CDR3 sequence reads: CASSYEARSKEQYF. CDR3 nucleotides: TGTGCCAGCAGTTACGAGGCACGAAGCAAAGAGCAGTACTTC.